These 20 T cell receptor beta chains share one sample of origin, sequenced in a study of blood T cell repertoires in COVID-19. The method was immunoSEQ multiplex PCR; TCRdb's version includes in-frame clones alone and lacks a portion of them. The data hold 150,000 or so clones, with 80% to 90% observed a single time. Sequencing used peripheral blood. Source of these receptors: a man between 18 and 29 years old with COVID-19, enrolled during active disease.

V usage is TRBV28 and J usage is TRBJ2-3; 7 positions match TRBD2. The germline V gene has CDR1 MDHEN and CDR2 SYDVKM. This CDR3 has 16 amino acids. Losses at the gene ends were 1 base for V and 0 bases for J; bases not matched to a gene: 4. The DNA for the CDR3 is TGTGCCAGCAGTTTATTTCTAGCGGAAAGCACAGATACGCAGTATTTT. This gives the protein CASSLFLAESTDTQYF.

This clone was observed once. The chain combines TRBV5-4 with TRBJ2-7; maybe TRBD1 (6 bases). CDR1 is SGHNT, CDR2 YYREEE, per germline (reference sequence). V lost 0 bases and J 6 bases, leaving 13 bases between the germline ends. This CDR3 has 14 residues. CDR3 nucleotide sequence: TGTGCCAGCAGCTTGGAATACAGGGTGGGCGAGCAGTACTTC. This sequence encodes CASSLEYRVGEQYF.

This chain uses TRBV10-2 with TRBJ2-1; D possibly corresponds to TRBD1 (6 bases). Trimming pared 4 bases from V and 10 bases from J, leaving 14 bases between. This CDR3 spans 13 amino acids. CDR1 and CDR2 (germline): WSHSY, SAAADI. CDR3 residues: CASSGTRGTEQFF. The CDR3 DNA reads TGCGCCAGCAGTGGGACGCGAGGGACAGAGCAGTTCTTC.

J is TRBJ1-1 and V is TRBV10-3; D is uncertain. The germline CDR1 and CDR2 sequences are ENHRY and SYGVKD. This CDR3 has 13 residues. V was cut by 8 bases and J by 0 bases, with 10 bases left in between. CDR3 sequence (DNA): TGTGCCATCTCCGAACAGATGAACACTGAAGCTTTCTTT. It yields the protein CAISEQMNTEAFF.

This chain uses TRBV28 with TRBJ2-7, with 11 bases identical to TRBD2. J lost 5 bases, V lost 6 bases, and 9 bases had no gene match. Germline CDR1 MDHEN, CDR2 SYDVKM. CDR3 length equals 15 residues. This CDR3 is CASRTGTSGTNEQYF. The CDR3, as DNA: TGTGCCAGCAGAACAGGGACTAGCGGTACGAACGAGCAGTACTTC.

This clone was detected once. V gene TRBV7-2 combines with J gene TRBJ2-7; TRBD2 matches 11 bases. J lost 3 bases, V lost 5 bases, and 9 bases had no gene match. The CDR3 is 16 amino acids. Germline CDR1 reads SGHTA; CDR2 reads FQGNSA. CDR3: CASSPSPLAGVYEQYF. The DNA for the CDR3 is TGTGCCAGCAGCCCATCCCCACTAGCGGGAGTCTACGAGCAGTACTTC.

A few counts support this clone. J is TRBJ1-2 and V is TRBV6-6; 8 bases fit TRBD1. The CDR3 extends over 12 amino acids. Per the germline V gene, CDR1 is MNHNY and CDR2 is SVGAGI (reference sequence). With V trimmed by 5 bases and J by 7 bases, 3 bases remained unmatched. As DNA, the CDR3 is TGTGCCAGCAGTATTGGACAGGGTGGCTACACCTTC. Translated: CASSIGQGGYTF.

The gene calls are TRBV10-3 and TRBJ1-2; TRBD1 matches 8 bases. V was pared by 4 bases and J by 2 bases, with 3 bases of the junction left unmatched. The CDR3 consists of 14 residues. The V gene's germline CDR1 is ENHRY and CDR2 SYGVKD. For the CDR3, the DNA is TGTGCCATCAGTGGCGCAGGGGGCAACTATGGCTACACCTTC. Encoded protein: CAISGAGGNYGYTF.

The rearrangement links TRBV19 to TRBJ2-7; D is unresolved. CDR3 length: 14 amino acids. Deletions cut 1 base from V and 1 base from J, with 8 bases between. Germline-derived CDR1 and CDR2 are LNHDA and SQIVND (reference sequence). CDR3 DNA sequence: TGTGCCAGTAGTATAGGAGGAGCATCCTACGAGCAGTACTTC. This encodes CASSIGGASYEQYF.

The V call is TRBV28, the J call TRBJ2-1; 11 bases match TRBD2. The CDR3 runs 14 residues. The germline CDR1 and CDR2 sequences are MDHEN and SYDVKM. The J segment lost 8 bases and the V segment lost 3 bases, leaving 3 bases of the junction unmatched. CDR3 DNA: TGTGCCAGCAGTTTTAGCGGGAGGGTGGATGAGCAGTTCTTC. Translation: CASSFSGRVDEQFF. Full variable domain (missing parts from reference TRBV28 and TRBJ2-1): DVKVTQSSRYLVKRTGEKVFLECVQDMDHENMFWYRQDPGLGLRLIYFSYDVKMKEKGDIPEGYSVSREKKERFSLILESASTNQTSMYLCASSFSGRVDEQFFGPGTRLTVL.

The chain has TRBV30 and TRBJ1-2, with 10 positions matching TRBD1. V shed 0 bases, J shed 4 bases, and the junction held 2 bases outside the gene matches. Germline V gene sequence: CDR1 GTSNPN, CDR2 SVGIG (reference sequence). The CDR3 covers 14 residues. CDR3: CAWSVDRGTYGYTF. The CDR3 DNA sequence: TGTGCCTGGAGTGTGGACAGGGGGACCTATGGCTACACCTTC.

With respect to this clone: Since no conserved phenylalanine or tryptophan closes the CDR3, a read error is the likely cause. No DNA is shown, since the ends of the CDR3 on it are uncertain; the CDR3 is the one TCRdb lists. The V and J genes are TRBV30 and TRBJ2-7; no check of the table's D call, TRBD1, against the DNA was made. The CDR3 length equals 15 residues, ends included. The V gene's germline CDR1 is GTSNPN and CDR2 SVGIG (reference sequence). The CDR3 loop is CAWSRGGSPGQGLTP.

The CDR3 region has the DNA TGTGCCACCAGCGGCTGGACTAGCGGGAAAATCCAAGAGACCCAGTACTTC. This gives the protein CATSGWTSGKIQETQYF. The chain employs TRBV28 and TRBJ2-5; 12 nucleotides align to TRBD2. The CDR3 totals 17 residues. The V gene end was trimmed by 10 bases and the J gene end by 1 base; junction bases not matched to a gene: 13. The germline V gene has CDR1 MDHEN and CDR2 SYDVKM.

V is TRBV15 and J is TRBJ2-7; 12 bases map to TRBD1. The length of the CDR3 is 15 residues. With V trimmed by 3 bases and J by 5 bases, 5 bases remained unmatched. From germline, CDR1 is LNHNV and CDR2 YYDKDF (reference sequence). The CDR3 nucleotides read TGTGCCACCAGCAGTGGGGGACAGGGGGCTGACGAGCAGTACTTC. It encodes CATSSGGQGADEQYF. Based on the CDR3 plus reference TRBV15 and TRBJ2-7, the full variable domain is DAMVIQNPRYQVTQFGKPVTLSCSQTLNHNVMYWYQQKSSQAPKLLFHYYDKDFNNEADTPDNFQSRRPNTSFCFLDIRSPGLGDTAMYLCATSSGGQGADEQYFGPGTRLTVT.

V gene TRBV27 combines with J gene TRBJ1-1; D gene ambiguous. The CDR3 consists of 14 residues. The V gene's germline CDR1 is MNHEY and CDR2 SMNVEV (reference sequence). V lost 5 bases and J lost 3, with 13 bases in between. The CDR3 DNA reads TGTGCCAGCAGTCCCCATAGCGGGGACACTGAAGCTTTCTTT. Protein: CASSPHSGDTEAFF.

The V call is TRBV5-1, the J call TRBJ2-7; possible D gene TRBD2, 6 bases. Trimming took 5 bases from V and 0 from J, leaving 12 bases between them. CDR1 SGHRS and CDR2 YFSETQ come from the germline V gene. CDR3 length: 14 amino acids. CDR3: CASRPASVSYEQYF. The CDR3 nucleotides are TGCGCCAGCAGACCGGCTAGCGTCTCCTACGAGCAGTACTTC.

V is TRBV6-2 or TRBV6-3 and J is TRBJ2-7; 9 nucleotides agree with TRBD2. Per the germline V gene, CDR1 is MNHEY and CDR2 is SVGEGT. This CDR3 has 13 amino acids. Trimming removed 6 bases from V and 9 bases from J; junction bases left unmatched: 9. The CDR3 loop reads CASSLALAGAQYF. CDR3 bases: TGTGCCAGCAGCCTCGCCTTAGCGGGAGCGCAGTACTTC.

The DNA for the CDR3 is TGTGCCAGCAGTTTGCCCGGGACAGGGGGATTGGGTGGCTACACCTTC. Its translation is CASSLPGTGGLGGYTF. The chain is built from TRBV28 and TRBJ1-2; 11 nucleotides line up with TRBD1. V shed 3 bases and J 7 bases; nucleotides not matched to a gene: 10. The CDR3 consists of 16 residues. CDR1 is MDHEN and CDR2 is SYDVKM in the germline V gene.

This clone showed up just a few times. In nucleotides, the CDR3 is TGTGCCAGCAGCTCGCACAGGGGCGCGGCTAATGAAAAACTGTTTTTT. Translating it yields CASSSHRGAANEKLFF. The V call is TRBV11-2, the J call TRBJ1-4, with TRBD1 identical over 7 bases. The CDR3 is made up of 16 amino acids. The V segment lost 4 bases and the J segment 3 bases; nucleotides outside the gene matches: 8. Germline V gene sequence: CDR1 SGHAT, CDR2 FQNNGV.

This clone was counted only a few times. This chain connects TRBV2 to TRBJ1-2; no definite D call. V lost 2 bases and J 3 bases, leaving 7 bases between the germline ends. The germline V gene encodes CDR1 SNHLY and CDR2 FYNNEI. This CDR3 contains 13 residues. CDR3 sequence reads: CASSERRDYGYTF. The CDR3 DNA reads as TGTGCCAGCAGTGAACGGCGGGACTATGGCTACACCTTC.